Shown below are 21 T cell receptor beta chains from a single sample sequenced in a study of T cell clones after liver transplantation. Generated by immunoSEQ multiplex PCR, the TCRdb table keeps only in-frame clones and is missing some. The repertoire has some 60,000 clones, around 70% of them found once; the top ten carry over 2.5%. Sequencing was performed on CD4+ T cells from blood, taken at the roughly 15-month timepoint. The receptor set was obtained from a human patient who received a liver transplant. The graft donor may be the source of some T cells.

The J gene is TRBJ2-2, the V gene TRBV18; maybe TRBD2 (6 bases). Germline V CDR1 and CDR2: KGHSH, LQKENI. The CDR3 has 16 residues. Deletions cut 0 bases from V and 6 bases from J, with 14 bases between. The CDR3 DNA sequence: TGTGCCAGCTCACCACCGGCCTCGGGAGTGGCCGGGGAGCTGTTTTTT. It translates to CASSPPASGVAGELFF.

This sequence joins TRBV7-9 and TRBJ2-3; 9 bases agree with TRBD2. V was clipped by 10 bases and J by 4 bases; unmatched bases: 9. The germline V gene has CDR1 SEHNR and CDR2 FQNEAQ (reference sequence). There are 14 residues in the CDR3. CDR3 sequence: CATETSGDPDTQYF. CDR3 DNA: TGTGCCACCGAGACTAGCGGAGACCCAGATACGCAGTATTTT. The full variable domain, rest sourced from reference TRBV7-9 and TRBJ2-3, is DTGVSQNPRHKITKRGQNVTFRCDPISEHNRLYWYRQTLGQGPEFLTYFQNEAQLEKSRLLSDRFSAERPKGSFSTLEIQRTEQGDSAMYLCATETSGDPDTQYFGPGTRLTVL.

V is TRBV5-1 and J is TRBJ2-2; D unresolved. The CDR3 is 14 residues long. Per germline, CDR1 SGHRS and CDR2 YFSETQ. The V end lost 0 bases, the J end lost 6 bases, and 9 bases lay between the germline ends. The CDR3 is CASSLDGSAGELFF. Written as DNA, the CDR3 is TGCGCCAGCAGCTTGGACGGATCAGCCGGGGAGCTGTTTTTT.

V gene TRBV19 combines with J gene TRBJ2-7; D unresolved. Germline CDR1 and CDR2: LNHDA and SQIVND (reference sequence). V was trimmed by 5 bases and J by 6 bases, leaving 11 bases between them. CDR3 size: 12 residues. The CDR3 loop reads CASSFPTGEQYF. The CDR3 coding sequence is TGTGCCAGTAGTTTCCCGACTGGCGAGCAGTACTTC. The full variable domain, completed using reference TRBV19 and TRBJ2-7, is DGGITQSPKYLFRKEGQNVTLSCEQNLNHDAMYWYRQDPGQGLRLIYYSQIVNDFQKGDIAEGYSVSREKKESFPLTVTSAQKNPTAFYLCASSFPTGEQYFGPGTRLTVT.

This clone was counted between two and nine times. V usage is TRBV15 and J usage is TRBJ1-3; D gene unclear. The CDR3 contains 19 residues. CDR1 is LNHNV and CDR2 is YYDKDF in the germline V gene (reference sequence). Trimming pared 2 bases from V and 2 bases from J, leaving 22 bases between. The CDR3 protein is CATSRPGANLNTAGNTIYF. In DNA, the CDR3 is TGTGCCACCAGCAGACCAGGAGCGAACCTTAACACAGCTGGAAACACCATATATTTT.

The rearrangement uses TRBV6-5 and TRBJ1-4; D might be TRBD1 (6 bases). Trimming left V 4 bases short and J 3 bases short, with 12 bases between. The CDR3 is 15 residues long. The germline V gene encodes CDR1 MNHEY and CDR2 SVGAGI. For the CDR3, the DNA is TGTGCCAGCAGTTTCCGACAGGAGTCTAATGAAAAACTGTTTTTT. Residues: CASSFRQESNEKLFF.

This clone was recorded a few times. This chain joins TRBV5-1 and TRBJ2-7; D is uncertain. Trimming shortened V by 0 bases and J by 7 bases, and 8 bases separated the two germline ends. Germline-derived CDR1 and CDR2 are SGHRS and YFSETQ. This CDR3 has 12 residues. CDR3 DNA sequence: TGCGCCAGCAGCTTGGGGCGGTTGGAGCAGTACTTC. This sequence encodes CASSLGRLEQYF.

The chain recombines TRBV2 with TRBJ2-7; 10 bases are a match to TRBD1. Germline trimming cut 6 bases from V and 0 bases from J; bases unmatched to any gene: 8. Germline V gives CDR1 SNHLY, CDR2 FYNNEI. The CDR3 spans 16 residues. CDR3 amino acids: CASRGTGAEYSYEQYF. The CDR3 region has the DNA TGTGCCAGCAGGGGGACAGGGGCAGAGTACTCCTACGAGCAGTACTTC.

The rearrangement uses TRBV2 and TRBJ2-3, with D tentatively TRBD2 (7 bases). This CDR3 region has 14 residues. Per the germline V gene, CDR1 is SNHLY and CDR2 is FYNNEI. V dropped 7 bases and J dropped 1 base, with 12 bases sitting between them. The CDR3: CASTRGAGTDTQYF. The CDR3 DNA reads TGTGCCAGCACCCGGGGGGCAGGCACAGATACGCAGTATTTT.

In nucleotides, the CDR3 is TGCAGCGTTGAAGGATCCGGGACAGGGGATGAAAAACTGTTTTTT. Encoded protein: CSVEGSGTGDEKLFF. The gene calls are TRBV29-1 and TRBJ1-4; TRBD1 aligns across 10 bases. The CDR3 extends over 15 amino acids. Germline assignment: CDR1 SQVTM and CDR2 ANQGSEA. V lost 1 base and J lost 6; bases outside the gene matches: 5. Complete variable domain (other parts from reference TRBV29-1 and TRBJ1-4): SAVISQKPSRDICQRGTSLTIQCQVDSQVTMMFWYRQQPGQSLTLIATANQGSEATYESGFVIDKFPISRPNLTFSTLTVSNMSPEDSSIYLCSVEGSGTGDEKLFFGSGTQLSVL.

The V call is TRBV7-2, the J call TRBJ1-5, with 7 nucleotides matching TRBD1. Germline loops: CDR1 SGHTA, CDR2 FQGNSA. CDR3 length: 15 residues. V trimming: 6 bases; J trimming: 0 bases; junction bases outside the gene matches: 5. The CDR3 nucleotides read TGTGCCAGCAGTCTAAGGACAGGTAGCAATCAGCCCCAGCATTTT. Its translation is CASSLRTGSNQPQHF.

This chain links TRBV21-1 with TRBJ2-7; the table's D call, TRBD2, has no DNA check behind it. TRBV21-1 is noted as a pseudogene. CDR3 size: 14 residues. CDR3 region: CASSPRVTGFEQYV. DNA of the CDR3: TGTGCCAGCAGCCCCCGCGTAACCGGGTTCGAGCAGTACGTC.

The rearrangement uses TRBV4-1 and TRBJ1-5, with a possible D match to TRBD1 (5 bases). Trimming removed 0 bases from V and 7 bases from J, with 10 bases in between. Germline assignment: CDR1 MGHRA and CDR2 YSYEKL. The length of the CDR3 is 14 residues. The CDR3 DNA reads as TGCGCCAGCAGCCAAGATAGGGGACCGCAGCCCCAGCATTTT. This gives the protein CASSQDRGPQPQHF.

This rearrangement joins TRBV29-1 to TRBJ2-1; no clear D. CDR3 length: 10 residues. Germline lookup yields CDR1 SQVTM and CDR2 ANQGSEA. V was trimmed by 8 bases and J by 8 bases, leaving 10 bases between them. CDR3 loop: CSSREDEQFF. For the CDR3, the DNA is TGCAGCTCACGAGAGGATGAGCAGTTCTTC.

This rearrangement joins TRBV5-6 to TRBJ1-3; D unclear. Germline-derived CDR1 and CDR2 are SGHDT and YYEEEE. The CDR3 totals 14 residues. V was cut by 1 base and J by 4 bases, with 9 bases left in between. CDR3 sequence: CASSLSGLGNTIYF. CDR3 nucleotide sequence: TGTGCCAGCAGCTTGTCAGGTCTCGGAAACACCATATATTTT.

J is TRBJ2-1 and V is TRBV5-1, with 9 positions matching TRBD2. V lost 5 bases and J lost 6; bases outside the gene matches: 18. From germline, CDR1 is SGHRS and CDR2 YFSETQ. The CDR3 runs to 18 residues. The CDR3 sequence is CASSLSPLRAGGFNEQFF. The CDR3 bases are TGCGCCAGCAGTTTGTCCCCGCTTAGGGCGGGAGGGTTCAATGAGCAGTTCTTC. The full variable domain, rest sourced from reference TRBV5-1 and TRBJ2-1, is KAGVTQTPRYLIKTRGQQVTLSCSPISGHRSVSWYQQTPGQGLQFLFEYFSETQRNKGNFPGRFSGRQFSNSRSEMNVSTLELGDSALYLCASSLSPLRAGGFNEQFFGPGTRLTVL.

V and J are TRBV19 and TRBJ2-3, with a possible D match to TRBD1 (5 bases). The CDR3 loop spans 14 amino acids. CDR1 is LNHDA, CDR2 SQIVND, per germline (reference sequence). V was trimmed by 7 bases and J by 0 bases, leaving 11 bases between them. The CDR3 DNA reads as TGTGCCAGTACAGAAAGGGGTAGCACAGATACGCAGTATTTT. It is translated as CASTERGSTDTQYF.

This clone appeared a few times. CDR3 coding DNA: TGTGCCAGCTCTCCAGATCCCGTCTATGGCTACACCTTC. This encodes CASSPDPVYGYTF. The rearrangement joins TRBV18 to TRBJ1-2; D gene uncertain. The V gene lost 6 bases and the J gene lost 4 bases, with 12 bases spanning the gap. This CDR3 is built from 13 residues. The V gene's germline CDR1 is KGHSH and CDR2 LQKENI.

This clone was recorded a few times. V usage is TRBV2 and J usage is TRBJ2-3; D gene uncertain. Trimming took off 6 bases at V and 0 bases at J, with 16 bases between the two ends. The CDR3 runs 16 residues. From germline, CDR1 is SNHLY and CDR2 FYNNEI. CDR3 bases: TGTGCCAGCAGGAAAGCGTCGGGTGCTAGCACAGATACGCAGTATTTT. Amino acids: CASRKASGASTDTQYF.

The V call is TRBV7-2, the J call TRBJ2-3, with 7 bases fitting TRBD2. This CDR3 region has 16 residues. V gave up 3 bases and J gave up 4 bases; unmatched junction bases: 10. Germline values: CDR1 SGHTA, CDR2 FQGNSA. CDR3 loop: CASSFTGGRVSDTQYF. CDR3 sequence (DNA): TGTGCCAGCAGCTTTACTGGCGGGAGAGTCTCAGATACGCAGTATTTT. Full variable domain (outside the CDR3, taken from reference TRBV7-2 and TRBJ2-3): GAGVSQSPSNKVTEKGKDVELRCDPISGHTALYWYRQSLGQGLEFLIYFQGNSAPDKSGLPSDRFSAERTGGSVSTLTIQRTQQEDSAVYLCASSFTGGRVSDTQYFGPGTRLTVL.

This chain joins TRBV14 and TRBJ1-2, with 7 bases fitting TRBD1. The CDR3 totals 15 residues. V shed 4 bases, J shed 6 bases, and the junction held 11 bases outside the gene matches. Per germline, CDR1 SGHDN and CDR2 FVKESK. Written as DNA, the CDR3 is TGTGCCAGCAGCCCAGACCAACAGGGGACGGATGGCTACACCTTC. Protein product: CASSPDQQGTDGYTF.